This passage covers 25 T cell receptor beta chains from one sample sequenced in a study. Using its own MiXCR run on the 5' RACE reads, TCRdb lists one record per CDR3 protein. This repertoire shows about 4,900 distinct CDR3 sequences, under 80% found once; its top ten account for roughly 4.2%. Treg sorting used a CD4+CD25+CD127-/low gate. Sequencing input: Tregs sorted from blood. These TCRs come from a female donor with breast cancer.

V gene TRBV20-1 combines with J gene TRBJ2-1; tentative D call: TRBD2 (6 bases). The CDR3 extends over 16 amino acids. CDR1 DFQATT and CDR2 SNEGSKA come from the germline V gene (reference sequence). V dropped 4 bases and J dropped 0 bases, with 16 bases sitting between them. The CDR3: CSAMGTGSPSYNEQFF. The CDR3 DNA reads as TGCAGTGCTATGGGCACCGGGAGTCCCTCCTACAATGAGCAGTTCTTC.

The chain uses TRBV5-1 and TRBJ2-1, with 9 bases that match TRBD1. The junction had 3 bases not matched to a gene; V was cut back by 0 bases and J by 8 bases. The germline V gene has CDR1 SGHRS and CDR2 YFSETQ. The CDR3 length is 14 residues. The CDR3 bases are TGCGCCAGCAGCTTGGACAGGGGGCTCGATGAGCAGTTCTTC. Its translation is CASSLDRGLDEQFF.

In nucleotides, the CDR3 is TGCAGCGCCCCCCCGGACAGGGAGGGCTATGGCTACACCTTC. Amino acid sequence: CSAPPDREGYGYTF. The rearrangement joins TRBV29-1 to TRBJ1-2, with TRBD1 identical over 8 bases. Germline trimming cut 7 bases from V and 4 bases from J; bases unmatched to any gene: 11. Germline V gives CDR1 SQVTM, CDR2 ANQGSEA. CDR3 length: 14 amino acids.

The chain carries TRBV4-1 and TRBJ2-5, with 11 positions matching TRBD2. This CDR3 is 17 amino acids long. Germline CDR1 and CDR2: MGHRA and YSYEKL. J gave up 4 bases and V 2 bases, and 9 bases lay outside the gene matches. The CDR3 region has the DNA TGCGCCAGCAGCCAACCTACTAGCGGGAGCGGGCGAGAGACCCAGTACTTC. Translating it yields CASSQPTSGSGRETQYF.

The rearrangement uses TRBV6-5 and TRBJ1-1; no definite D call. The CDR3 has 13 residues. V shed 8 bases and J shed 4 bases, with 14 bases lying between them. Looked up from germline, CDR1 is MNHEY and CDR2 is SVGAGI. Here the CDR3 DNA reads TGTGCCAGCTCGGACGGGCCGATCACTGAAGCTTTCTTT. Protein: CASSDGPITEAFF.

The V and J genes are TRBV6-5 and TRBJ2-7, with D possibly being TRBD1 or TRBD2 (5 bases each). The germline CDR1 and CDR2 sequences are MNHEY and SVGAGI. V lost 6 bases and J lost 2, with 14 bases in between. This CDR3 region has 14 residues. DNA for the CDR3: TGTGCCAGCAGGTGGGGGACGGAAGCCTACGAGCAGTACTTC. Amino acids: CASRWGTEAYEQYF.

The V and J genes are TRBV20-1 and TRBJ1-5; D may be TRBD1 (5 bases). The CDR3 is 13 residues long. CDR1 is DFQATT, CDR2 SNEGSKA, per germline (reference sequence). V shed 1 base and J shed 5 bases, with 9 bases lying between them. This chain's CDR3 is CSARAGYDQPQHF. The DNA of the CDR3 is TGCAGTGCTAGAGCAGGGTACGATCAGCCCCAGCATTTT.

This sequence joins TRBV28 and TRBJ1-3; TRBD1 agrees at 7 bases. The ends lost 4 bases at V and 3 bases at J; junction bases unmatched: 3. The CDR3 consists of 14 residues. Germline CDR1 is MDHEN and CDR2 is SYDVKM. The CDR3 reads CASSSTGFGNTIYF. CDR3 sequence (DNA): TGTGCCAGCAGTTCGACAGGGTTTGGAAACACCATATATTTT.

This chain uses TRBV27 with TRBJ2-7; a weak D match, TRBD1 (6 bases). The CDR3 covers 12 residues. The germline CDR1 and CDR2 sequences are MNHEY and SMNVEV (reference sequence). Trimming pared 6 bases from V and 3 bases from J, leaving 9 bases between. The CDR3 region is CASRGQHYEQYF. Written as DNA, the CDR3 is TGTGCCAGCAGAGGACAGCACTACGAGCAGTACTTC.

This chain uses TRBV2 with TRBJ2-7; D unclear. The CDR3 has 13 amino acids. Per germline, CDR1 SNHLY and CDR2 FYNNEI. V was cut by 3 bases and J by 3 bases, with 9 bases left in between. The CDR3 coding sequence is TGTGCCAGCAGTGAGTCTGTATTCTACGAGCAGTACTTC. This sequence encodes CASSESVFYEQYF.

This sequence joins TRBV12-3 or TRBV12-4 and TRBJ1-2; 8 bases map to TRBD1. With 6 bases clipped from V and 1 base from J, the junction kept 4 bases outside the gene matches. CDR3 length: 14 amino acids. CDR3 coding DNA: TGTGCCAGCAGCCAGACAGGGGTTAACTATGGCTACACCTTC. Encoded protein: CASSQTGVNYGYTF.

The chain has TRBV6-6 and TRBJ1-2; D perhaps matches TRBD1 (6 bases). The CDR3 contains 14 residues. V was trimmed by 8 bases and J by 3 bases, leaving 16 bases between them. CDR1 is MNHNY and CDR2 is SVGAGI in the germline V gene (reference sequence). The CDR3 nucleotides read TGTGCCAGCGGGCGGGGGGCTCGCGACTATGGCTACACCTTC. Translating gives CASGRGARDYGYTF.

This chain links TRBV6-6 with TRBJ2-1; TRBD1 aligns across 12 bases. Germline loops: CDR1 MNHNY, CDR2 SVGAGI (reference sequence). V trimming: 2 bases; J trimming: 8 bases; junction bases outside the gene matches: 1. The CDR3 spans 14 residues. The CDR3 sequence is CASSYGTGGDEQFF. The CDR3 DNA follows: TGTGCCAGCAGTTACGGGACAGGGGGCGATGAGCAGTTCTTC.

This chain uses TRBV10-3 with TRBJ2-1, with TRBD2 matching over 11 bases. Germline CDR1 reads ENHRY; CDR2 reads SYGVKD. Losses at the gene ends were 8 bases for V and 5 bases for J; bases not matched to a gene: 2. The CDR3 length is 13 residues. The chain's CDR3 is CAILAGGNNEQFF. The CDR3 bases are TGTGCCATCCTAGCGGGGGGAAACAATGAGCAGTTCTTC.

The V gene is TRBV6-6, the J gene TRBJ2-1; 9 nucleotides line up with TRBD2. CDR1 and CDR2 from the germline V gene are MNHNY and SVGAGI (reference sequence). This CDR3 has 18 residues. V was clipped by 3 bases and J by 0 bases; unmatched bases: 9. CDR3 residues: CASSYLGLAESSYNEQFF. CDR3 in DNA: TGTGCCAGCAGTTATTTGGGACTAGCTGAAAGCTCCTACAATGAGCAGTTCTTC.

This chain uses TRBV7-9 with TRBJ2-7; D tentatively fits TRBD1 or TRBD2 (5 bases each). Germline V gene sequence: CDR1 SEHNR, CDR2 FQNEAQ (reference sequence). The CDR3 runs 16 residues. V dropped 5 bases and J dropped 2 bases, with 19 bases sitting between them. The CDR3 DNA sequence: TGTGCCAGCAGCCTCGAACCGGGACGGATTCCCTACGAGCAGTACTTC. Its translation is CASSLEPGRIPYEQYF.

This clonotype was counted only a few times. One end of the junction varies from germline; a read error may be responsible. The rearrangement links TRBV7-7 to TRBJ2-1; TRBD2 agrees at 7 bases. The CDR3 is 14 amino acids. Germline V gene lookup returns CDR1 SSHAT and CDR2 FNYEAQ (reference sequence). For the CDR3, the DNA is TGTGCTAGCAGCTTAAACGTTGGGGGAGGGGAGCAGTTCTTC. Translated: CASSLNVGGGEQFF.

The chain combines TRBV27 with TRBJ2-7; 7 bases are a match to TRBD2. The CDR3 covers 14 residues. Unmatched junction bases numbered 5, after V lost 2 bases and J lost 4 bases. From germline, CDR1 is MNHEY and CDR2 SMNVEV (reference sequence). CDR3: CASSLAGDLYEQYF. The CDR3 region has the DNA TGTGCCAGCAGTTTAGCGGGAGACCTTTACGAGCAGTACTTC.

The genes are TRBV7-3 and TRBJ2-1; 8 bases line up with TRBD2. Looked up from germline, CDR1 is SGHTA and CDR2 is FQGTGA. V dropped 3 bases and J dropped 3; count of bases not matched to a gene: 4. There are 15 residues in the CDR3. The CDR3 sequence: CASSLGSGGYNEQFF. The DNA for the CDR3 is TGTGCCAGCAGCTTGGGAAGCGGGGGCTACAATGAGCAGTTCTTC.

This chain connects TRBV5-1 to TRBJ2-2; D is uncertain. V lost 6 bases to trimming and J lost 6 bases, with 0 bases between them. This CDR3 region has 9 residues. The germline gives CDR1 SGHRS, CDR2 YFSETQ. CDR3 protein: CASTGELFF. In DNA form, the CDR3 reads TGCGCCAGCACCGGGGAGCTGTTTTTT.

The V and J genes are TRBV29-1 and TRBJ2-1; 8 bases are a match to TRBD2. The V gene's germline CDR1 is SQVTM and CDR2 ANQGSEA. Germline trimming cut 3 bases from V and 8 bases from J; bases unmatched to any gene: 6. This CDR3 comprises 13 residues. The CDR3 region is CSVEGLVVHEQFF. CDR3 coding DNA: TGCAGCGTTGAGGGACTAGTGGTCCATGAGCAGTTCTTC.

This chain connects TRBV29-1 to TRBJ2-1; 10 nucleotides align to TRBD1. The CDR3 length is 14 residues. Losses at the gene ends were 6 bases for V and 3 bases for J; bases not matched to a gene: 5. Germline-derived CDR1 and CDR2 are SQVTM and ANQGSEA. The CDR3 sequence is CSVGRDRGYNEQFF. The DNA for the CDR3 is TGCAGCGTGGGCCGGGACAGGGGCTACAATGAGCAGTTCTTC.

This chain links TRBV6-6 with TRBJ1-1; D call uncertain. Trimming took 2 bases from V and 0 from J, leaving 13 bases between them. The CDR3 is made up of 16 amino acids. Germline values: CDR1 MNHNY, CDR2 SVGAGI (reference sequence). The DNA for the CDR3 is TGTGCCAGCAGTTACGACTTCCCAGGATTGAACACTGAAGCTTTCTTT. Its protein product is CASSYDFPGLNTEAFF.

The chain uses TRBV30 and TRBJ1-4, with unresolved D. CDR3 length: 14 residues. Trimming left V 0 bases short and J 6 bases short, with 11 bases between. Germline values: CDR1 GTSNPN, CDR2 SVGIG (reference sequence). CDR3 nucleotide sequence: TGTGCCTGGAGTGTTGGACCCGGGGATGAAAAACTGTTTTTT. It encodes CAWSVGPGDEKLFF.

The J gene is TRBJ2-7, the V gene TRBV4-1; 10 nucleotides line up with TRBD1. V lost 2 bases and J lost 4; bases outside the gene matches: 5. CDR1 MGHRA and CDR2 YSYEKL come from the germline V gene. The CDR3 totals 15 residues. The CDR3 region has the DNA TGCGCCAGCAGCCAACTGGGACAGGGGATTTACGAGCAGTACTTC. Translating it yields CASSQLGQGIYEQYF.